This entry lists 32 T cell receptor beta chains sequenced from one sample in a study of identical twins. MiXCR, run by TCRdb on the 5' RACE reads, gives a single entry per CDR3 protein. The sample contains about 890,000 distinct CDR3 sequences, about 12% of which appear only once. The data were also submitted as part of a second study, on yellow fever vaccine responses in identical twins.

The sequenced material came from PBMCs. All receptors come from a young woman in good health.

The rearrangement links TRBV7-6 to TRBJ1-5; D call uncertain. Germline CDR1 SGHVS, CDR2 FNYEAQ. The CDR3 has 15 amino acids. V dropped 5 bases and J dropped 3 bases, with 14 bases sitting between them. CDR3 sequence reads: CASSPAEGDNQPQHF. The CDR3 DNA reads TGTGCCAGCAGCCCCGCAGAGGGAGACAATCAGCCCCAGCATTTT.

The chain links TRBV12-3 or TRBV12-4 to TRBJ1-4; D not resolved. The CDR3 contains 14 residues. V dropped 7 bases and J dropped 3 bases, with 12 bases sitting between them. The CDR3 bases are TGTGCCAGCACCCGGGCCTGGGCTAATGAAAAACTGTTTTTT. It yields the protein CASTRAWANEKLFF.

The rearrangement uses TRBV28 and TRBJ2-6; TRBD1 matches 7 bases. This CDR3 has 16 amino acids. Germline loops: CDR1 MDHEN, CDR2 SYDVKM. V lost 5 bases and J lost 0; bases outside the gene matches: 4. The CDR3 is CASSRDSFSGANVLTF. As DNA, the CDR3 is TGTGCCAGCAGTAGGGACAGTTTCTCTGGGGCCAACGTCCTGACTTTC.

This clonotype was detected many times. J is TRBJ1-1 and V is TRBV6-5; tentative D call: TRBD1 (5 bases). The V gene's germline CDR1 is MNHEY and CDR2 SVGAGI. V was shortened by 6 bases and J by 7 bases, with 12 bases between the two germline ends. This CDR3 is 12 amino acids long. The CDR3: CASRGLRHEAFF. The CDR3 region has the DNA TGTGCCAGCAGGGGGCTGAGGCATGAAGCTTTCTTT.

This clonotype was counted between two and nine times. The chain has TRBV11-2 and TRBJ1-1; a possible D gene is TRBD1 (6 bases). Trimming left V 2 bases short and J 8 bases short, with 12 bases between. CDR1 is SGHAT, CDR2 FQNNGV, per germline. The CDR3 runs 13 residues. Written as DNA, the CDR3 is TGTGCCAGCAGCTTATGGGGGCAGGCCGAAGCTTTCTTT. It codes for CASSLWGQAEAFF.

This clonotype was found many times. The gene calls are TRBV7-9 and TRBJ1-2; no clear D. CDR1 is SEHNR, CDR2 FQNEAQ, per germline (reference sequence). The CDR3 is 15 amino acids. V gave up 1 base and J gave up 4 bases, with 13 bases separating them. CDR3 nucleotides: TGTGCCAGCAGCTTAGGAACGACTGAAATCTATGGCTACACCTTC. Its protein is CASSLGTTEIYGYTF.

The chain recombines TRBV29-1 with TRBJ2-5, with D perhaps matching TRBD1 or TRBD2 (6 bases each). With 0 bases removed from V and 5 bases from J, the gap between germline ends came to 16 bases. Germline CDR1 reads SQVTM; CDR2 reads ANQGSEA. The CDR3 covers 15 residues. In nucleotides, the CDR3 is TGCAGCGTTGAAGATTACGGGGGCCCGGTGGAGACCCAGTACTTC. This translates into CSVEDYGGPVETQYF.

The chain links TRBV6-2 or TRBV6-3 to TRBJ2-7, with 7 bases aligning to TRBD2. The germline V gene has CDR1 MNHEY and CDR2 SVGEGT. CDR3 length equals 15 residues. V shed 0 bases and J 5 bases; nucleotides not matched to a gene: 7. The CDR3 sequence: CASSYSGLVSNEQYV. CDR3 in DNA: TGTGCCAGCAGTTACTCCGGACTAGTTTCCAACGAGCAGTACGTC.

V gene TRBV7-6 combines with J gene TRBJ2-7; 12 bases match TRBD2. The junction had 7 bases not matched to a gene; V was cut back by 2 bases and J by 5 bases. CDR3 length: 16 residues. Germline V gives CDR1 SGHVS, CDR2 FNYEAQ. The CDR3: CASSLSPLAGGDEQYF. CDR3 nucleotides: TGTGCCAGCAGCTTATCCCCGCTAGCGGGAGGGGACGAGCAGTACTTC. The complete variable domain, with remaining parts taken from reference TRBV7-6 and TRBJ2-7, reads GAGVSQSPRYKVTKRGQDVALRCDPISGHVSLYWYRQALGQGPEFLTYFNYEAQQDKSGLPNDRFSAERPEGSISTLTIQRTEQRDSAMYRCASSLSPLAGGDEQYFGPGTRLTVT.

The CDR3 region is CATSTRTGTTQETQYF. In DNA, the CDR3 is TGTGCCACCAGCACCCGGACAGGGACAACTCAAGAGACCCAGTACTTC. The chain employs TRBV15 and TRBJ2-5, with 8 positions matching TRBD1. Trimming at V came to 4 bases and at J to 2 bases, leaving 9 bases not matched to a gene. The CDR3 sequence is 16 residues long. Looked up from germline, CDR1 is LNHNV and CDR2 is YYDKDF (reference sequence).

This chain uses TRBV5-1 with TRBJ2-1; TRBD2 matches 12 bases. The germline V gene encodes CDR1 SGHRS and CDR2 YFSETQ. The CDR3 runs 16 residues. With 4 bases clipped from V and 5 bases from J, the junction kept 7 bases outside the gene matches. The CDR3 nucleotides read TGCGCCAGCAGCCTCTGGACTAGCGGGACCAACAATGAGCAGTTCTTC. Protein sequence: CASSLWTSGTNNEQFF.

In this sample, this clonotype turned up a few times. The genes are TRBV12-3 or TRBV12-4 and TRBJ1-2; a possible D gene is TRBD1 (6 bases). This CDR3 contains 13 residues. V lost 6 bases and J lost 2, with 10 bases in between. The CDR3 DNA sequence: TGTGCCAGCAGGGACGACAGGAACTATGGCTACACCTTC. Protein sequence: CASRDDRNYGYTF.

This clonotype was detected only once. The chain links TRBV3-1 to TRBJ2-1; 7 bases agree with TRBD1. Losses at the gene ends were 4 bases for V and 7 bases for J; bases not matched to a gene: 10. Germline V gene lookup returns CDR1 LGHDT and CDR2 YNNKEL (reference sequence). The CDR3 is made up of 15 amino acids. CDR3 region: CASSPRTGGGNEQFF. The CDR3 DNA sequence: TGTGCCAGCAGCCCCCGGACAGGCGGCGGGAATGAGCAGTTCTTC.

The chain couples TRBV5-1 to TRBJ1-1; 7 bases map to TRBD1. CDR3 length: 15 amino acids. Per the germline V gene, CDR1 is SGHRS and CDR2 is YFSETQ. The trim removed 4 bases at V and 1 base at J, leaving 7 bases unmatched. The CDR3 spells CASSPQTGPNTEAFF. In DNA, the CDR3 is TGCGCCAGCAGCCCCCAGACAGGGCCGAACACTGAAGCTTTCTTT. Full variable domain (rest looked up from reference TRBV5-1 and TRBJ1-1): KAGVTQTPRYLIKTRGQQVTLSCSPISGHRSVSWYQQTPGQGLQFLFEYFSETQRNKGNFPGRFSGRQFSNSRSEMNVSTLELGDSALYLCASSPQTGPNTEAFFGQGTRLTVV.

In this sample, this clonotype turned up many times. The gene calls are TRBV20-1 and TRBJ1-5, with D unclear. CDR1 and CDR2 (germline): DFQATT, SNEGSKA (reference sequence). The V and J ends lost 6 bases and 3 bases respectively, with 12 bases between them. CDR3 length: 13 residues. The CDR3 here is CSAPSTVNQPQHF. DNA of the CDR3: TGCAGTGCCCCAAGCACAGTCAATCAGCCCCAGCATTTT.

This clonotype was recorded many times. The rearrangement joins TRBV27 to TRBJ2-3, with 9 positions matching TRBD2. The germline V gene has CDR1 MNHEY and CDR2 SMNVEV (reference sequence). This CDR3 spans 15 amino acids. With V trimmed by 2 bases and J by 6 bases, 6 bases remained unmatched. The CDR3 loop reads CASSLARLAGDTQYF. DNA for the CDR3: TGTGCCAGCAGTTTAGCTCGCCTAGCGGGGGATACGCAGTATTTT.

This clonotype was observed a handful of times. The chain has TRBV11-3 and TRBJ2-2, with TRBD2 identical over 8 bases. The V and J ends lost 5 bases and 7 bases, in that order; junction bases with no gene match: 9. The germline gives CDR1 SGHNT, CDR2 YENEEA. This CDR3 region has 15 residues. CDR3 protein: CASSLTAGALGELFF. The CDR3 region has the DNA TGTGCCAGCAGCCTTACAGCGGGAGCCCTCGGGGAGCTGTTTTTT. Supplemented by reference TRBV11-3 and TRBJ2-2, the full variable domain reads EAGVVQSPRYKIIEKKQPVAFWCNPISGHNTLYWYLQNLGQGPELLIRYENEEAVDDSQLPKDRFSAERLKGVDSTLKIQPAELGDSAVYLCASSLTAGALGELFFGEGSRLTVL.

This clonotype has more than one count but fewer than ten. The CDR3 sequence: CSVGTPHTF. As DNA, the CDR3 is TGCAGCGTTGGGACCCCCCACACCTTC. The chain has TRBV29-1 and TRBJ1-2, with D hard to call. CDR3 length: 9 residues. V lost 4 bases and J lost 12, with 9 bases in between. Looked up from germline, CDR1 is SQVTM and CDR2 is ANQGSEA. Full variable domain (remainder filled in from reference TRBV29-1 and TRBJ1-2): SAVISQKPSRDICQRGTSLTIQCQVDSQVTMMFWYRQQPGQSLTLIATANQGSEATYESGFVIDKFPISRPNLTFSTLTVSNMSPEDSSIYLCSVGTPHTFGSGTRLTVV.

This chain joins TRBV28 and TRBJ2-7; D is possibly TRBD2 (5 bases). The CDR3 contains 13 residues. The germline V and J ends were trimmed by 5 bases and 2 bases, with 10 bases remaining between them. Germline V gene lookup returns CDR1 MDHEN and CDR2 SYDVKM. Here the CDR3 reads CASSPSLTYEQYF. DNA for the CDR3: TGTGCCAGCAGTCCTAGCCTTACCTACGAGCAGTACTTC. Full variable domain (remainder filled in from reference TRBV28 and TRBJ2-7): DVKVTQSSRYLVKRTGEKVFLECVQDMDHENMFWYRQDPGLGLRLIYFSYDVKMKEKGDIPEGYSVSREKKERFSLILESASTNQTSMYLCASSPSLTYEQYFGPGTRLTVT.

This clonotype showed up many times. The chain couples TRBV12-3 or TRBV12-4 to TRBJ2-3; D remains ambiguous. CDR3 length: 12 amino acids. Trimming pared 6 bases from V and 2 bases from J, leaving 6 bases between. The CDR3 sequence: CASRTITDTQYF. The CDR3 region has the DNA TGTGCCAGCAGAACCATCACAGATACGCAGTATTTT.

The V call is TRBV20-1, the J call TRBJ2-7, with D possibly called TRBD1 or TRBD2 (5 bases each). The CDR3 runs to 14 residues. V was pared by 3 bases and J by 7 bases, with 19 bases between. Germline V CDR1 and CDR2: DFQATT, SNEGSKA (reference sequence). The CDR3 nucleotides are TGCAGTGCTAGTCCCCTCGGGGACCGTAGGGAGCAGTACTTC. It specifies CSASPLGDRREQYF.

The V call is TRBV20-1, the J call TRBJ2-3; D possibly uses TRBD1 or TRBD2 (5 bases each). CDR1 is DFQATT and CDR2 is SNEGSKA in the germline V gene (reference sequence). The CDR3 is 16 amino acids. V was shortened by 3 bases and J by 0 bases, with 16 bases between the two germline ends. CDR3 DNA sequence: TGCAGTGCTAGGGACGGGACGGATCCTAGCACAGATACGCAGTATTTT. Translating it yields CSARDGTDPSTDTQYF.

This clonotype was counted between two and nine times. In nucleotides, the CDR3 is TGCAGTGCACCGACAGTCCTCGGGGGAGAGACCCAGTACTTC. This translates into CSAPTVLGGETQYF. The chain is built from TRBV20-1 and TRBJ2-5; perhaps TRBD2 as D (6 bases). Germline-derived CDR1 and CDR2 are DFQATT and SNEGSKA (reference sequence). V lost 6 bases and J lost 4, with 18 bases in between. This CDR3 has 14 amino acids.

Concerning this clonotype: The limits of the CDR3 on the DNA are not certain, so only TCRdb's listed CDR3 is given. The CDR3 sequence is CASSLERETYQETQYF. The genes are TRBV28 and TRBJ2-5; the table's D call, TRBD1, was not checked against the DNA. The CDR3 spans 16 amino acids, including both terminal residues. Germline CDR1 MDHEN, CDR2 SYDVKM.

The chain is built from TRBV11-1 and TRBJ2-6; 9 positions match TRBD1. Germline CDR1 reads SGHAT; CDR2 reads FQDESV (reference sequence). The CDR3 is made up of 18 amino acids. Trimming at V came to 1 base and at J to 2 bases, leaving 6 bases not matched to a gene. As DNA, the CDR3 is TGTGCCAGCAGCTTAGGTGGGACAGGGTCTACTGGGGCCAACGTCCTGACTTTC. Encoded protein: CASSLGGTGSTGANVLTF.

This rearrangement joins TRBV18 to TRBJ2-3; the D is unclear. Trimming removed 7 bases from V and 2 bases from J, with 10 bases in between. The V gene's germline CDR1 is KGHSH and CDR2 LQKENI. CDR3 length: 13 amino acids. This chain's CDR3 is CASFPPNTDTQYF. The DNA of the CDR3 is TGTGCCAGCTTCCCCCCGAACACAGATACGCAGTATTTT. Drawing the rest from reference TRBV18 and TRBJ2-3, the complete variable domain is NAGVMQNPRHLVRRRGQEARLRCSPMKGHSHVYWYRQLPEEGLKFMVYLQKENIIDESGMPKERFSAEFPKEGPSILRIQQVVRGDSAAYFCASFPPNTDTQYFGPGTRLTVL.

V usage is TRBV3-1 and J usage is TRBJ2-3; TRBD2 matches at 12 bases. CDR3 size: 18 residues. Germline V gene data show CDR1 as LGHDT and CDR2 as YNNKEL (reference sequence). J gave up 4 bases and V 1 base, and 9 bases lay outside the gene matches. CDR3 sequence: CASSQGIRLAGVPDTQYF. The CDR3 DNA follows: TGTGCCAGCAGCCAAGGGATAAGACTAGCGGGAGTTCCAGATACGCAGTATTTT.

The chain recombines TRBV7-9 with TRBJ2-1; D gene ambiguous. Germline-derived CDR1 and CDR2 are SEHNR and FQNEAQ (reference sequence). This CDR3 comprises 15 residues. The ends were cut back, 5 bases at V and 6 bases at J, with 17 bases in the middle. The CDR3 coding sequence is TGTGCCAGCAGCCCAAACATACCGATTGGCAATGAGCAGTTCTTC. It encodes CASSPNIPIGNEQFF.

This clonotype was seen only a few times. The rearrangement links TRBV4-2 to TRBJ1-5; no definite D call. V lost 4 bases and J lost 1, with 11 bases in between. The CDR3 extends over 15 amino acids. CDR1 is LGHNA and CDR2 is YNFKEQ in the germline V gene. CDR3 coding DNA: TGTGCCAGCAGCCTCGGGTGGCAGAGCAATCAGCCCCAGCATTTT. Translated, it gives CASSLGWQSNQPQHF.

V is TRBV5-1 and J is TRBJ2-1, with D perhaps given as TRBD1 or TRBD2 (5 bases each). The CDR3 spans 15 residues. CDR1 and CDR2 (germline): SGHRS, YFSETQ. V gave up 0 bases and J gave up 8 bases, with 15 bases separating them. CDR3 sequence: CASSLGGPPGDEQFF. In DNA, the CDR3 is TGCGCCAGCAGCTTGGGGGGACCACCGGGTGATGAGCAGTTCTTC.

This clonotype was detected once. This chain joins TRBV19 and TRBJ2-3; D is perhaps TRBD2 (5 bases). From germline, CDR1 is LNHDA and CDR2 SQIVND (reference sequence). The CDR3 spans 14 residues. The V end lost 6 bases, the J end lost 4 bases, and 14 bases lay between the germline ends. This CDR3 is CASSSGSRADTQYF. CDR3 nucleotide sequence: TGTGCCAGTAGCAGCGGCTCGCGGGCAGATACGCAGTATTTT.

This clonotype showed up just once. This rearrangement joins TRBV12-3 or TRBV12-4 to TRBJ2-2; the match to TRBD2 covers 12 bases. There are 16 residues in the CDR3. V was pared by 6 bases and J by 3 bases, with 5 bases of the junction left unmatched. The CDR3 sequence is CASSCGLAGYTGELFF. The CDR3 bases are TGTGCCAGCAGCTGTGGACTAGCGGGGTACACCGGGGAGCTGTTTTTT.